These 6 T cell receptor beta chains were sequenced from one sample in a study of identifying expanded T cells in peripheral blood. Only in-frame clones appear in the TCRdb table, and some are missing; sequencing was by immunoSEQ multiplex PCR. Counted here are approximately 120,000 clones, about 88% occurring once; the ten biggest clones make up about 7.7%. Sequenced material: blood. Receptor source: a person aged 18 to 75 in good health.

The chain joins TRBV5-1 to TRBJ2-5; 11 positions agree with TRBD1. The junction had 7 bases not matched to a gene; V was cut back by 4 bases and J by 8 bases. The CDR3 is 14 residues long. CDR1 SGHRS and CDR2 YFSETQ come from the germline V gene. The CDR3 is CASSGTGGRDTQYF. CDR3 in DNA: TGCGCCAGCAGCGGGACAGGGGGAAGAGACACCCAGTACTTC.

With respect to this clone: The junction departs from germline at one end; a sequencing error may be responsible. The V and J genes are TRBV4-3 and TRBJ2-2; D is uncertain. Germline assignment: CDR1 LGHNA and CDR2 YSLEER. The CDR3 covers 14 residues. The CDR3 sequence is CASSQDPKTGELFF. Here the CDR3 DNA reads TGCGCCAGCAGCCAAGACCCGAAAACCGGGGAGCTGTTTTTT.

This clone was detected only once. The chain has TRBV28 and TRBJ2-7, with 10 bases identical to TRBD2. Germline V gene data show CDR1 as MDHEN and CDR2 as SYDVKM. The V and J ends lost 6 bases and 5 bases, in that order; junction bases with no gene match: 4. This CDR3 contains 13 residues. The CDR3 loop reads CASRLAGFNEQYF. The CDR3, as DNA: TGTGCCAGCAGACTAGCGGGATTCAACGAGCAGTACTTC.

This chain uses TRBV9 with TRBJ2-1; TRBD2 matches 14 bases. The CDR3 runs to 17 residues. The V gene's germline CDR1 is SGDLS and CDR2 YYNGEE. V was pared by 3 bases and J by 9 bases, with 11 bases of the junction left unmatched. The CDR3 coding sequence is TGTGCCAGCAGCGCCCGCCTGGGACTAGCGGGGGCTGTTGAGCAGTTCTTC. As protein: CASSARLGLAGAVEQFF.

This rearrangement joins TRBV7-2 to TRBJ2-3; perhaps TRBD2 as D (5 bases). CDR3 length: 13 residues. The germline V gene has CDR1 SGHTA and CDR2 FQGNSA. V lost 7 bases and J lost 4, with 12 bases in between. The CDR3 loop is CASNRAVPDTQYF. The CDR3 DNA reads TGTGCCAGCAACCGAGCGGTCCCAGATACGCAGTATTTT.

The rearrangement uses TRBV6-5 and TRBJ1-5, with unresolved D. The CDR3 length is 13 residues. Trimming took off 2 bases at V and 5 bases at J, with 7 bases between the two ends. Germline CDR1 is MNHEY and CDR2 is SVGAGI. CDR3 coding DNA: TGTGCCAGCAGTTACCGTGGTGATCAGCCCCAGCATTTT. It yields the protein CASSYRGDQPQHF.